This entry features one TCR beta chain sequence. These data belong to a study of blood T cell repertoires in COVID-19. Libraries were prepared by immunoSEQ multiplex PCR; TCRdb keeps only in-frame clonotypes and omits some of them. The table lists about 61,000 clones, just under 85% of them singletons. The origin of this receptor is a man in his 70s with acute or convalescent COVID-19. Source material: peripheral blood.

CDR3 nucleotide sequence: TGTGCCAGCAGCGTAGGACTAGCGGGGGAGACCCAGTACTTC. Its translation: CASSVGLAGETQYF. The rearrangement links TRBV9 to TRBJ2-5; 11 positions agree with TRBD2. This CDR3 comprises 14 residues. The junction had 0 bases not matched to a gene; V was cut back by 0 bases and J by 5 bases. Germline lookup yields CDR1 SGDLS and CDR2 YYNGEE.